Presented here are 2 T cell receptor beta chains from one specimen sequenced in a study of T cells expressing NK-cell markers. TCRdb derives one entry per CDR3 protein from the 5' RACE reads, leaving out DNA. The sample data list about 440,000 distinct CDR3 sequences. The sample was blood T cells: a sorted CD56 or NKG2C T cell subset, CD4+ or CD8+ T cells, or bulk PBMC T cells (not recorded which). Source of these receptors: a woman aged 18 to 75 in good health.

The V call is TRBV20-1, the J call TRBJ2-7; TCRdb proposes TRBD1, but this gene call is untestable without DNA. The CDR3 is 17 amino acids. Germline CDR1 is DFQATT and CDR2 is SNEGSKA (reference sequence). CDR3 amino acids: CSARAQKPGQGQYEQYF.

The rearrangement joins TRBV5-4 to TRBJ2-1. Germline loops: CDR1 SGHNT, CDR2 YYREEE (reference sequence). The CDR3 has 13 residues. The CDR3: CASSPRLHNEQFF. The whole variable domain, remainder taken from reference TRBV5-4 and TRBJ2-1, is ETGVTQSPTHLIKTRGQQVTLRCSSQSGHNTVSWYQQALGQGPQFIFQYYREEENGRGNFPPRFSGLQFPNYSSELNVNALELDDSALYLCASSPRLHNEQFFGPGTRLTVL.